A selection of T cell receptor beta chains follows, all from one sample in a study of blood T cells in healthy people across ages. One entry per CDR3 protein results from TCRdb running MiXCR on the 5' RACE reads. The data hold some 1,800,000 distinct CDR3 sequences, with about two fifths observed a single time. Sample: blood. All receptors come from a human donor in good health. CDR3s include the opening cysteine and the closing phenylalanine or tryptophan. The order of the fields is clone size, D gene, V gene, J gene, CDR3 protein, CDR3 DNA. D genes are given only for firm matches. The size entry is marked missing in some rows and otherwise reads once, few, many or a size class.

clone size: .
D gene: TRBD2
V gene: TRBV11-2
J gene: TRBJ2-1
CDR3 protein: CASSLTSGGASEQFF
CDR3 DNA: TGTGCCAGCAGCTTAACTAGCGGGGGGGCCAGTGAGCAGTTCTTC

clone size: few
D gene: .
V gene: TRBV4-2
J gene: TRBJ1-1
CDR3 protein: CASSPSLAGPSTEAFF
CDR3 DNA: TGTGCCAGCAGCCCTTCCCTAGCAGGGCCTAGCACTGAAGCTTTCTTT

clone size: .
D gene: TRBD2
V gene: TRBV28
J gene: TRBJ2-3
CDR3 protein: CASSFLAGTLTDTQYF
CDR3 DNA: TGTGCCAGCAGTTTCCTAGCGGGGACCCTCACAGATACGCAGTATTTT

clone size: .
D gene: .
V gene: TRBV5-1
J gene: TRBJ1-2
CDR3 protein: CASPEGQSYGYTF
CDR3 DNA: TGCGCCAGCCCCGAGGGGCAGAGCTATGGCTACACCTTC

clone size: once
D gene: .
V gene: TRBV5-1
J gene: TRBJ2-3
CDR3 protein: CASNRVGSTDTQYF
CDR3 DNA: TGCGCCAGCAACAGGGTTGGTAGCACAGATACGCAGTATTTT

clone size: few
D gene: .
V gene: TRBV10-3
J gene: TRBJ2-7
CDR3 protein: CAISESNTGRTYEQYF
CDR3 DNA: TGTGCCATCAGTGAGTCGAATACCGGGCGGACCTACGAGCAGTACTTC

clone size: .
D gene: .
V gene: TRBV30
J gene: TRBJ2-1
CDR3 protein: CAWSFRRSTYNEQFF
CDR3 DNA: TGTGCCTGGAGTTTCAGACGGTCCACCTACAATGAGCAGTTCTTC

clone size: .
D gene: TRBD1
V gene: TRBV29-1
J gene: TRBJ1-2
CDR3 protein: CSVGGQTNYGYTF
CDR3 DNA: TGCAGCGTGGGGGGACAGACCAACTATGGCTACACCTTC

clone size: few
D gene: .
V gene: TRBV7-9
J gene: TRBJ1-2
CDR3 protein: CASSSFVGAEGYTF
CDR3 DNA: TGTGCCAGCAGCTCCTTCGTCGGGGCTGAGGGCTACACCTTC

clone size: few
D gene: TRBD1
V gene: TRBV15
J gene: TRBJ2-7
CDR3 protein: CATRQNRGVTYEQYF
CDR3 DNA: TGTGCCACCAGGCAGAACAGGGGAGTTACCTACGAGCAGTACTTC

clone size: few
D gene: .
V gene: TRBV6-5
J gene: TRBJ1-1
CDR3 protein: CASRRGGMDTEAFF
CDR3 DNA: TGTGCCAGCAGGAGAGGAGGGATGGACACTGAAGCTTTCTTT

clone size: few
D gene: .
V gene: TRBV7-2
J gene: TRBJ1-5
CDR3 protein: CASSSLGAQPQHF
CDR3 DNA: TGTGCCAGCAGCTCCCTGGGGGCTCAGCCCCAGCATTTT

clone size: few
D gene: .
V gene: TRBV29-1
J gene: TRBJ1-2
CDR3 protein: CSASLSAYGYTF
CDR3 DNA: TGCAGCGCTTCACTGTCTGCCTATGGCTACACCTTC

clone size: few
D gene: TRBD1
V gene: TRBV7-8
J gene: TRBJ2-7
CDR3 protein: CASSTSSGQIYEQYF
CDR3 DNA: TGTGCCAGCAGCACAAGCTCGGGACAGATCTACGAGCAGTACTTC

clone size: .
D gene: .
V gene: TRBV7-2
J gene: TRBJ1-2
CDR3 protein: CASNLGSGRGGYTF
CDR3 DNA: TGTGCCAGCAACCTAGGGAGTGGGAGAGGAGGCTACACCTTC

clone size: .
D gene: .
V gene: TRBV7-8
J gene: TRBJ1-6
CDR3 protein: CASSHEGSYNSPLHF
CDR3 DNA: TGTGCCAGCAGCCACGAGGGCTCCTATAATTCACCCCTCCACTTT

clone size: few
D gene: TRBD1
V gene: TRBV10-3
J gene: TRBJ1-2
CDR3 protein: CAISSQGASPSGYTF
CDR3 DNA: TGTGCCATCAGTTCCCAGGGGGCTAGTCCGTCTGGCTACACCTTC

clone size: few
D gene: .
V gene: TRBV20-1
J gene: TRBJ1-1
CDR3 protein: CSALGRRSIGAFF
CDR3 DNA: TGCAGTGCTTTGGGGCGGCGATCGATAGGAGCTTTCTTT

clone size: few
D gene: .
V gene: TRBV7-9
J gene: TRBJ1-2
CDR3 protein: CASRGEQAGYTF
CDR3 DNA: TGTGCCAGCAGAGGGGAACAGGCTGGCTACACCTTC

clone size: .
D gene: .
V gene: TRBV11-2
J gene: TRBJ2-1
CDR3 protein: CASSWPDYRNEQFF
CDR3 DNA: TGTGCCAGCAGCTGGCCAGACTATAGGAATGAGCAGTTCTTC

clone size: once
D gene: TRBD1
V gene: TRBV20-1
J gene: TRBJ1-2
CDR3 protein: CSARDRVRKGYTF
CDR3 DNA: TGCAGTGCCAGAGACAGGGTTCGAAAGGGCTACACCTTC

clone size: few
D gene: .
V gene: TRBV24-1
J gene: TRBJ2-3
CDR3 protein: CATSDQGRGTDTQYF
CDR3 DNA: TGTGCCACCAGTGACCAGGGGCGGGGCACAGATACGCAGTATTTT

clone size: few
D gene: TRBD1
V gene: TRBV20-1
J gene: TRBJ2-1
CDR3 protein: CSAPTGGRSYNEQFF
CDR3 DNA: TGCAGTGCGCCTACAGGGGGCCGCTCCTACAATGAGCAGTTCTTC

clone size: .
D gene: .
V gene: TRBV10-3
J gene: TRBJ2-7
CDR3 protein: CAISASNPWDEQYF
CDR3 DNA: TGTGCCATCAGTGCCTCAAACCCTTGGGACGAGCAGTACTTC

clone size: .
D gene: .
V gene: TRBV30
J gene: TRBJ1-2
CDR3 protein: CAWSAGTVVYGYTF
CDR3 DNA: TGTGCCTGGAGTGCAGGGACTGTTGTCTATGGCTACACCTTC

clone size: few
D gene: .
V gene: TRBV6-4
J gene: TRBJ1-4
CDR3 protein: CASSDLWGDSSTNEKLFF
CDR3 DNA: TGTGCCAGCAGTGACTTGTGGGGCGACAGTTCAACTAATGAAAAACTGTTTTTT

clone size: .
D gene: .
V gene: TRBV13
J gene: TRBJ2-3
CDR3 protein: CASSSYTTDTQYF
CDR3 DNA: TGTGCCAGCAGCTCGTATACCACAGATACGCAGTATTTT

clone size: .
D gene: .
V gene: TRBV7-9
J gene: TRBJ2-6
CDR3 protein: CASSLQRTSGANVLTF
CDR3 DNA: TGTGCCAGCAGCTTACAGAGGACCTCTGGGGCCAACGTCCTGACTTTC

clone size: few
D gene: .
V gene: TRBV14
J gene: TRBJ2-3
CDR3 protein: CASSQAQTNTQYF
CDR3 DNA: TGTGCCAGCAGCCAAGCGCAGACAAATACGCAGTATTTT

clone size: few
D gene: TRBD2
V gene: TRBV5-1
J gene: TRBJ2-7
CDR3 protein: CASSPSGSGNPWRMGKYF
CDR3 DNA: TGCGCCAGCAGCCCGTCGGGCAGCGGGAACCCTTGGCGGATGGGGAAGTACTTC

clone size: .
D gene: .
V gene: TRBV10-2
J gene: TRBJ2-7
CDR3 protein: CASGEEGGTYEQYF
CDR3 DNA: TGCGCCAGCGGTGAGGAAGGGGGTACCTACGAGCAGTACTTC

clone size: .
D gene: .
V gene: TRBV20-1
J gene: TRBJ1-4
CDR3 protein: CSARVGGAEEKLFF
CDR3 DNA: TGCAGTGCTAGAGTCGGGGGCGCAGAAGAAAAACTGTTTTTT

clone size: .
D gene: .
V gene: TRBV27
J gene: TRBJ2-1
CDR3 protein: CTSSLWRGGRGEQFF
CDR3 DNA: TGTACCAGCAGTCTCTGGAGGGGGGGCCGTGGTGAGCAGTTCTTC

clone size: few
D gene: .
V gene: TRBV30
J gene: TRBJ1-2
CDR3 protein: CAWSLMYGYTF
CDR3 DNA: TGTGCCTGGAGTCTAATGTATGGCTACACCTTC

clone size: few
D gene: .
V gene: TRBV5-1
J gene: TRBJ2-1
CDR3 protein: CASSLFGNNEQFF
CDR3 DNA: TGCGCCAGCAGCTTGTTCGGCAACAATGAGCAGTTCTTC

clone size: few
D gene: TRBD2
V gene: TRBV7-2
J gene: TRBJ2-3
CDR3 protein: CASSILADASTDTQYF
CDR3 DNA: TGTGCCAGCAGCATACTAGCGGATGCTAGCACAGATACGCAGTATTTT

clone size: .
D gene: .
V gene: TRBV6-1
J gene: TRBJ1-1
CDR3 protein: CASRDIGTEAFF
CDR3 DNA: TGTGCCAGCAGAGACATAGGGACTGAAGCTTTCTTT

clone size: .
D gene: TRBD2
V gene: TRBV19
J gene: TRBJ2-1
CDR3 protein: CASSITAGGSYNEQFF
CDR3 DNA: TGTGCCAGTAGTATCACCGCGGGGGGTTCCTACAATGAACAGTTCTTC

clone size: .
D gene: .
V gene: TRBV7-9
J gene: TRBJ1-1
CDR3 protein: CASSLDEAIEAFF
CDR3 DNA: TGTGCCAGCAGCTTAGATGAGGCGATTGAAGCTTTCTTT

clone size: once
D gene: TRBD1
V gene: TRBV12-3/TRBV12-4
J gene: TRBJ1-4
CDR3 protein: CASRSGQGGTNEKLFF
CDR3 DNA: TGTGCCAGCAGATCAGGACAGGGGGGAACTAATGAAAAACTGTTTTTT

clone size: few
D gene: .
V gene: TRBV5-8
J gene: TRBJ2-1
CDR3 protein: CASSLAYATYNEQFF
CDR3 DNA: TGTGCCAGCAGCTTGGCCTACGCCACATACAATGAGCAGTTCTTC

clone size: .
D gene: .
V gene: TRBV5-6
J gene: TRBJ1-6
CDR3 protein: CASSILSSYNSPLHF
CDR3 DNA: TGTGCCAGCAGCATTTTAAGCTCCTATAATTCACCCCTCCACTTT

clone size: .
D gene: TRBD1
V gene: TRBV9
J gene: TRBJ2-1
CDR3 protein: CASSGTGTDSEQFF
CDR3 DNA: TGTGCCAGCAGCGGCACCGGGACAGACAGTGAGCAGTTCTTC

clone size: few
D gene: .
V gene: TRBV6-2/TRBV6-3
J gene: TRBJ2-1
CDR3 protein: CASSYSTLRGPRNEQFF
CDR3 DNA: TGTGCCAGCAGTTACTCGACCCTTAGAGGCCCTAGGAATGAGCAGTTCTTC

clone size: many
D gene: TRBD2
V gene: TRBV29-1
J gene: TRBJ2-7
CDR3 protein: CSVLRGGYEQYF
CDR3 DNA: TGCAGCGTTTTGCGGGGGGGCTACGAGCAGTACTTC

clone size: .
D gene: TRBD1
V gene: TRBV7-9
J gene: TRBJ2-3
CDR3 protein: CASSLATGDTDTQYF
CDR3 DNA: TGTGCCAGCAGCTTAGCGACAGGGGATACAGATACGCAGTATTTT